The 19 T cell receptor beta chains below come from one sample, sequenced in a study of OX40 agonist ivuxolimab in advanced cancers. TCRdb's copy holds only in-frame clones and misses some; the assay was immunoSEQ multiplex PCR. The sample carries roughly 50,000 clones, roughly 85% recorded once. The sequenced sample was CD4+ or CD8+ T cells sorted from blood, obtained in a trial of the OX40 agonist ivuxolimab. Receptor source: an adult with an advanced solid tumor such as melanoma, head and neck, liver or kidney cancer.

The V and J genes are TRBV7-9 and TRBJ1-1; the D gene is possibly TRBD1 (5 bases). This CDR3 is built from 14 residues. CDR1 and CDR2 from the germline V gene are SEHNR and FQNEAQ (reference sequence). V gave up 2 bases and J gave up 3 bases, with 10 bases separating them. Written as DNA, the CDR3 is TGTGCCAGCAGCTTACAGGGTCACGACACTGAAGCTTTCTTT. The encoded protein is CASSLQGHDTEAFF.

The rearrangement links TRBV6-1 to TRBJ1-2, with D maybe TRBD1 (5 bases). The CDR3 spans 14 residues. V was cut by 0 bases and J by 8 bases, with 13 bases left in between. Germline assignment: CDR1 MNHNS and CDR2 SASEGT. The CDR3 nucleotides are TGTGCCAGCAGTGAAGCCTCGGGGGGGGGAGGCTACACCTTC. Encoded protein: CASSEASGGGGYTF.

This chain connects TRBV11-3 to TRBJ2-1, with D possibly being TRBD1 or TRBD2 (5 bases each). This CDR3 comprises 17 residues. Looked up from germline, CDR1 is SGHNT and CDR2 is YENEEA. V lost 0 bases and J lost 5, with 17 bases in between. CDR3 protein: CASSLELFRGVHNEQFF. CDR3 sequence (DNA): TGTGCCAGCAGCTTAGAGCTGTTTCGAGGGGTCCACAATGAGCAGTTCTTC.

V is TRBV30 and J is TRBJ1-5; perhaps TRBD1 as D (5 bases). CDR3 size: 12 residues. Germline CDR1 is GTSNPN and CDR2 is SVGIG (reference sequence). V was clipped by 4 bases and J by 11 bases, with 15 bases between them. CDR3 nucleotides: TGTGCCTGGACCGGGGCCGGGAGGGCCCAGCATTTT. It translates to CAWTGAGRAQHF.

The V gene is TRBV11-3, the J gene TRBJ1-1; the match to TRBD1 covers 8 bases. The V gene's germline CDR1 is SGHNT and CDR2 YENEEA. This CDR3 comprises 14 residues. J was trimmed by 0 bases and V by 5 bases; bases with no gene match: 2. DNA of the CDR3: TGTGCCAGCAGCGGACAGGGTCTGAACACTGAAGCTTTCTTT. It translates to CASSGQGLNTEAFF.

CDR3 protein: CASLRDRDIHEQYF. CDR3 in DNA: TGTGCCAGTCTCCGGGACAGGGATATTCACGAGCAGTACTTC. The rearrangement links TRBV6-6 to TRBJ2-7, with TRBD1 matching over 9 bases. The germline V gene has CDR1 MNHNY and CDR2 SVGAGI (reference sequence). V lost 9 bases, J lost 5 bases, and 11 bases stayed unmatched. CDR3 length equals 14 residues.

The J gene is TRBJ2-6, the V gene TRBV29-1; possibly TRBD1 for D (6 bases). The CDR3 totals 14 residues. Deletions cut 6 bases from V and 4 bases from J, with 13 bases between. Germline CDR1 SQVTM, CDR2 ANQGSEA. The CDR3 region is CSVLQGTGANVLTF. CDR3 DNA: TGCAGCGTACTGCAGGGGACAGGGGCCAACGTCCTGACTTTC.

This clone turned up a few times. The chain links TRBV2 to TRBJ2-2, with TRBD1 matching 8 bases. The CDR3 has 14 amino acids. CDR1 SNHLY and CDR2 FYNNEI come from the germline V gene. The V gene end was trimmed by 7 bases and the J gene end by 5 bases; junction bases not matched to a gene: 6. The CDR3 region is CASKPGQATGELFF. The CDR3 nucleotides are TGTGCCAGCAAACCGGGACAGGCTACCGGGGAGCTGTTTTTT.

The CDR3 reads CASSEGGGLSNQPQHF. In DNA, the CDR3 is TGTGCCAGCAGTGAAGGAGGAGGGCTTAGCAATCAGCCCCAGCATTTT. This chain links TRBV2 with TRBJ1-5; no reliable D call. In germline, CDR1 is SNHLY, CDR2 FYNNEI. Trimming removed 1 base at V and 0 bases at J, with 10 bases between. The CDR3 is 16 residues long. Full variable domain (rest looked up from reference TRBV2 and TRBJ1-5): EPEVTQTPSHQVTQMGQEVILRCVPISNHLYFYWYRQILGQKVEFLVSFYNNEISEKSEIFDDQFSVERPDGSNFTLKIRSTKLEDSAMYFCASSEGGGLSNQPQHFGDGTRLSIL.

The chain couples TRBV5-1 to TRBJ2-3; 10 bases match TRBD1. Looked up from germline, CDR1 is SGHRS and CDR2 is YFSETQ. Germline trimming cut 4 bases from V and 2 bases from J; bases unmatched to any gene: 4. The CDR3 has 15 amino acids. This CDR3 is CASSQGQGFTDTQYF. The CDR3 nucleotides read TGCGCCAGCAGCCAGGGACAGGGGTTCACAGATACGCAGTATTTT.

The rearrangement links TRBV5-1 to TRBJ1-3; no reliable D call. The CDR3 has 18 residues. Trimming stripped 2 bases from V and 0 bases from J, with 18 bases between. Germline CDR1 reads SGHRS; CDR2 reads YFSETQ. The CDR3 loop reads CASSLFEQSLLSGNTIYF. CDR3 sequence (DNA): TGCGCCAGCAGCTTATTCGAACAGAGCCTTCTCTCTGGAAACACCATATATTTT.

The chain is built from TRBV7-2 and TRBJ1-1; tentatively, D is TRBD1 (6 bases). CDR1 SGHTA and CDR2 FQGNSA come from the germline V gene. The V and J ends lost 2 bases and 3 bases respectively, with 13 bases between them. There are 15 residues in the CDR3. The CDR3 DNA is TGTGCCAGCAGCTTAAGGGGTCAGGGGTACACTGAAGCTTTCTTT. It codes for CASSLRGQGYTEAFF.

The chain joins TRBV11-3 to TRBJ2-1; TRBD2 agrees at 9 bases. Germline trimming cut 4 bases from V and 8 bases from J; bases unmatched to any gene: 9. Germline V gene data show CDR1 as SGHNT and CDR2 as YENEEA. This CDR3 is built from 15 residues. CDR3 DNA: TGTGCCAGCAGCTCATCCGGGACTAGCTTGGATGAGCAGTTCTTC. It codes for CASSSSGTSLDEQFF. The entire variable domain, with the rest obtained from reference TRBV11-3 and TRBJ2-1, is as follows: EAGVVQSPRYKIIEKKQPVAFWCNPISGHNTLYWYLQNLGQGPELLIRYENEEAVDDSQLPKDRFSAERLKGVDSTLKIQPAELGDSAVYLCASSSSGTSLDEQFFGPGTRLTVL.

There are a few counts of this clone. This rearrangement joins TRBV7-6 to TRBJ2-7; 10 bases map to TRBD2. The CDR3 runs to 17 residues. J gave up 0 bases and V 6 bases, and 11 bases lay outside the gene matches. CDR1 is SGHVS and CDR2 is FNYEAQ in the germline V gene. The CDR3, as DNA: TGTGCCAGCAGTCCGAGGGTAGCGGGGGGTAGCTCCTACGAGCAGTACTTC. It specifies CASSPRVAGGSSYEQYF.

The V and J genes are TRBV5-4 and TRBJ2-3, with D possibly being TRBD1 or TRBD2 (5 bases each). Per germline, CDR1 SGHNT and CDR2 YYREEE (reference sequence). The CDR3 runs to 16 residues. V was shortened by 4 bases and J by 3 bases, with 18 bases between the two germline ends. The CDR3 is CASSPRTGADTDTQYF. The DNA for the CDR3 is TGTGCCAGCAGCCCGAGGACTGGGGCGGATACAGATACGCAGTATTTT.

DNA for the CDR3: TGTGCCAGCAGCTTAGAGGGGAGGGGTTGGGTGTCTGGGGCCAACGTCCTGACTTTC. Protein: CASSLEGRGWVSGANVLTF. V is TRBV7-2 and J is TRBJ2-6; 7 bases are shared with TRBD2. V gave up 1 base and J gave up 1 base; unmatched junction bases: 10. Germline V gene lookup returns CDR1 SGHTA and CDR2 FQGNSA. This CDR3 spans 19 amino acids.

This clone was detected only once. One junction end disagrees with the germline gene, perhaps due to a read error. The V gene is TRBV5-1, the J gene TRBJ1-4; no firm D call. Germline V lookup: CDR1 SGHRS, CDR2 YFSETQ. This CDR3 spans 8 amino acids. CDR3 sequence (DNA): TGCGCCAGCAGCTCGCCTACTTTT. Protein sequence: CASSSPTF.

V gene TRBV21-1 combines with J gene TRBJ2-7; TRBD2, the D gene given by the table, was not confirmed from the DNA. TRBV21-1 is an annotated pseudogene. CDR3 size: 16 residues. This chain's CDR3 is CASSRILAGVSYEQYF. DNA of the CDR3: TGTGCCAGCAGCCGAATTCTAGCGGGGGTATCCTACGAGCAGTACTTC.

V is TRBV5-1 and J is TRBJ2-7; 9 positions agree with TRBD2. The J segment lost 2 bases and the V segment lost 0 bases, leaving 3 bases of the junction unmatched. This CDR3 is built from 15 residues. CDR1 is SGHRS, CDR2 YFSETQ, per germline. CDR3 sequence reads: CASSLALAGTYEQYF. The CDR3 region has the DNA TGCGCCAGCAGCTTGGCGCTAGCGGGGACCTACGAGCAGTACTTC.